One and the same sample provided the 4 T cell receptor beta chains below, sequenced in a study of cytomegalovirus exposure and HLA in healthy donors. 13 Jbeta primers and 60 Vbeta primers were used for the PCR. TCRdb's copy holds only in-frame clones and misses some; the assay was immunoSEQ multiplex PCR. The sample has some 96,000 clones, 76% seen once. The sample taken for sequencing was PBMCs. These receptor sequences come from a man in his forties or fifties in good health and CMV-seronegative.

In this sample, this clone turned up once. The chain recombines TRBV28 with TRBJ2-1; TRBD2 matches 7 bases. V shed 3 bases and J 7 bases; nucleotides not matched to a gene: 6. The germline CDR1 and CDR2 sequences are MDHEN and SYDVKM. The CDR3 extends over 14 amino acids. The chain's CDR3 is CASSFAREGNEQFF. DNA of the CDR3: TGTGCCAGCAGTTTCGCGAGGGAGGGGAATGAGCAGTTCTTC.

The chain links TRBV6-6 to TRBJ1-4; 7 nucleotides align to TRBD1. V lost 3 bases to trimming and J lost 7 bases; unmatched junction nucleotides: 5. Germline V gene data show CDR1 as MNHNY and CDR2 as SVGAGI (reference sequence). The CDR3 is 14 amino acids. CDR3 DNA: TGTGCCAGCAGTTATCAGGGGGAAAGTGAAAAACTGTTTTTT. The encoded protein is CASSYQGESEKLFF.

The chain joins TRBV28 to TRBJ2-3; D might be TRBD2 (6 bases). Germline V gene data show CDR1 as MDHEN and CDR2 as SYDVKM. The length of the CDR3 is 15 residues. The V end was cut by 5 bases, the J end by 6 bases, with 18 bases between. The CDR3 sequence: CASSLPGLSVDTQYF. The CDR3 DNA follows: TGTGCCAGCAGTCTACCGGGACTTTCCGTGGATACGCAGTATTTT. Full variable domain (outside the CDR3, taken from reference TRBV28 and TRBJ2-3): DVKVTQSSRYLVKRTGEKVFLECVQDMDHENMFWYRQDPGLGLRLIYFSYDVKMKEKGDIPEGYSVSREKKERFSLILESASTNQTSMYLCASSLPGLSVDTQYFGPGTRLTVL.

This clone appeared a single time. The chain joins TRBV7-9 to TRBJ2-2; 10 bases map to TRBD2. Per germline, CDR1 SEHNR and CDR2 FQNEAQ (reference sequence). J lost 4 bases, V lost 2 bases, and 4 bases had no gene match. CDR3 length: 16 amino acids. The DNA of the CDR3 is TGTGCCAGCAGCTTAAACAGCGGGGGGGTCACCGGGGAGCTGTTTTTT. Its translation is CASSLNSGGVTGELFF. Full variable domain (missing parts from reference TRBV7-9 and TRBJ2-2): DTGVSQNPRHKITKRGQNVTFRCDPISEHNRLYWYRQTLGQGPEFLTYFQNEAQLEKSRLLSDRFSAERPKGSFSTLEIQRTEQGDSAMYLCASSLNSGGVTGELFFGEGSRLTVL.